The sequence of this T cell receptor beta chain was determined in a study of T-cell reconstitution after alpha-beta-depleted transplantation in children. Preparation of the TCRbeta library used unique molecular identifiers. One entry per CDR3 protein, called by TCRdb with MiXCR from the PCR reads. The top ten clones hold 2.5% to 4% of a sample with about 540,000 distinct CDR3 sequences, approximately 16% of them seen once. This clonotype has more than one count but fewer than ten. The CDR3 consists of 14 residues. Trimming left V 2 bases short and J 6 bases short, with 10 bases between. Germline V gives CDR1 LNHDA, CDR2 SQIVND (reference sequence).

The specimen was PBMCs from the stem cell graft donor, collected from the stem cell graft. The chain has TRBV19 and TRBJ2-2; D not resolved. This sequence was found in a human donor who donated a stem cell graft to a child with acute lymphoblastic leukemia. The CDR3 nucleotides read TGTGCCAGTAGTATAATACCGAGCGCCGGGGAGCTGTTTTTT. Protein sequence: CASSIIPSAGELFF.